The rows below give T cell receptor beta chains drawn from one sample of a study of Graves' ophthalmopathy and Graves' hyperthyroidism. TCRdb re-called the multiplex PCR reads with MiXCR, one entry per CDR3 protein. This repertoire shows more than 1,000,000 distinct CDR3 sequences, about 36% found once; its top ten account for 8.5% to 14%. The sequencing input was peripheral blood or thyroid tissue (not recorded which). These receptors all come from an adult man with Graves' hyperthyroidism. CDR3s include the opening cysteine and the closing phenylalanine or tryptophan. Each record gives: CDR3 length, J gene, V gene, clone size, D gene, CDR3 DNA, CDR3 protein. A D gene is named only where the DNA matches it firmly. Size values are once, few and many counts, or a class for expanded clones, and some rows have none.

CDR3 length: 14
J gene: TRBJ1-1
V gene: TRBV12-3/TRBV12-4
clone size: -
D gene: -
CDR3 DNA: TGTGCCAGCAGTTGGGGACAACCGAACACTGAAGCTTTCTTT
CDR3 protein: CASSWGQPNTEAFF

CDR3 length: 15
J gene: TRBJ2-5
V gene: TRBV5-6
clone size: many
D gene: -
CDR3 DNA: TGTGCCAGCAGCCCCGGGGAGAGGGGGAGTTGGGCCCAGTACTTC
CDR3 protein: CASSPGERGSWAQYF

CDR3 length: 15
J gene: TRBJ1-4
V gene: TRBV13
clone size: many
D gene: -
CDR3 DNA: TGTGCCAGCAGCTTAAGGGGGGCGTATAATGAAAAACTGTTTTTT
CDR3 protein: CASSLRGAYNEKLFF

CDR3 length: 15
J gene: TRBJ1-4
V gene: TRBV7-9
clone size: -
D gene: -
CDR3 DNA: TGTGCCAGCAGTTTTTCCGGCTCGGGGGGTGAAAAACTGTTTTTT
CDR3 protein: CASSFSGSGGEKLFF

CDR3 length: 17
J gene: TRBJ1-1
V gene: TRBV19
clone size: -
D gene: -
CDR3 DNA: TGTGCCAGTAGTCCGACTGGGGCCACGTATATGAACACTGAAGCTTTCTTT
CDR3 protein: CASSPTGATYMNTEAFF

CDR3 length: 12
J gene: TRBJ1-1
V gene: TRBV19
clone size: many
D gene: -
CDR3 DNA: TGTGCCACAAGGGGCAGGGGCACTGAAGCTTTCTTT
CDR3 protein: CATRGRGTEAFF

CDR3 length: 15
J gene: TRBJ1-5
V gene: TRBV12-3/TRBV12-4
clone size: few
D gene: -
CDR3 DNA: TGTGCCAGCAGTTTTTCCCGAGGGGGCAATCAGCCCCAGCATTTT
CDR3 protein: CASSFSRGGNQPQHF

CDR3 length: 14
J gene: TRBJ2-2
V gene: TRBV9
clone size: many
D gene: -
CDR3 DNA: TGTGCCAGCAGCGTGGCGGGAAACACCGGGGAGCTGTTTTTT
CDR3 protein: CASSVAGNTGELFF

CDR3 length: 15
J gene: TRBJ1-6
V gene: TRBV7-6
clone size: -
D gene: -
CDR3 DNA: TGTGCCAGCAGCTTAAGAGGGGGAAACAGCTCACCCCTCCACTTT
CDR3 protein: CASSLRGGNSSPLHF

CDR3 length: 11
J gene: TRBJ2-5
V gene: TRBV20-1
clone size: many
D gene: -
CDR3 DNA: TGCAGTGCTACAGGGCTTGAGGCCCAGTACTTC
CDR3 protein: CSATGLEAQYF

CDR3 length: 16
J gene: TRBJ2-5
V gene: TRBV19
clone size: few
D gene: TRBD2
CDR3 DNA: TGTGCCAGTAGTATTGTAGCGGGGGAGAAACAAGAGACCCAGTACTTC
CDR3 protein: CASSIVAGEKQETQYF

CDR3 length: 15
J gene: TRBJ2-7
V gene: TRBV7-9
clone size: -
D gene: TRBD2
CDR3 DNA: TGTGCCAGCAGCAACATACTAGCGGGAGCTAACGAGCAGTACTTC
CDR3 protein: CASSNILAGANEQYF

CDR3 length: 15
J gene: TRBJ2-7
V gene: TRBV10-3
clone size: -
D gene: -
CDR3 DNA: TGTGCCATCACCCTGGACAGCCACGGGACGAGGGAGCAGTACTTC
CDR3 protein: CAITLDSHGTREQYF

CDR3 length: 13
J gene: TRBJ1-6
V gene: TRBV2
clone size: -
D gene: TRBD1
CDR3 DNA: TGTGCTAGTATTGGACAGGGAGATTCACCCCTCCACTTT
CDR3 protein: CASIGQGDSPLHF

CDR3 length: 14
J gene: TRBJ2-7
V gene: TRBV11-2
clone size: -
D gene: TRBD2
CDR3 DNA: TGTGCCAGCAGCGCGTCACTAGCGGGAGGCGAGCAGTACTTC
CDR3 protein: CASSASLAGGEQYF

CDR3 length: 15
J gene: TRBJ1-1
V gene: TRBV28
clone size: few
D gene: -
CDR3 DNA: TGTGCCAGCAGCTCACCTAGTCCGGACCTGGAGGGAGCTTTCTTT
CDR3 protein: CASSSPSPDLEGAFF

CDR3 length: 15
J gene: TRBJ2-3
V gene: TRBV7-2
clone size: -
D gene: -
CDR3 DNA: TGTGCCAGCAGCTTCCAGGGTTTCGGCACAGATACGCAGTATTTT
CDR3 protein: CASSFQGFGTDTQYF

CDR3 length: 19
J gene: TRBJ1-1
V gene: TRBV12-3/TRBV12-4
clone size: once
D gene: TRBD1
CDR3 DNA: TGTGCCAGCAGTTCTCGACAGGGTGTACGGGGGGCAATGAACACTGAAGCTTTCTTT
CDR3 protein: CASSSRQGVRGAMNTEAFF

CDR3 length: 12
J gene: TRBJ1-2
V gene: TRBV24-1
clone size: -
D gene: -
CDR3 DNA: TGTGCCACCAGTGATTTCATGAGTGGCTACACCTTC
CDR3 protein: CATSDFMSGYTF

CDR3 length: 17
J gene: TRBJ2-7
V gene: TRBV7-9
clone size: few
D gene: -
CDR3 DNA: TGCGCCAGCAGCGACGAAGGGCTAGCGGGACAGGGTAACGAGCAGTACTTC
CDR3 protein: CASSDEGLAGQGNEQYF

CDR3 length: 17
J gene: TRBJ2-2
V gene: TRBV24-1
clone size: -
D gene: TRBD2
CDR3 DNA: TGTGCCACCAGTCGGGGGGGATGGCGGGAGTACACCGGGGAGCTGTTTTTT
CDR3 protein: CATSRGGWREYTGELFF

CDR3 length: 13
J gene: TRBJ2-5
V gene: TRBV7-2
clone size: many
D gene: -
CDR3 DNA: TGTGCCAGCAGCTTAGGAAACGGGGGGACCCAGTACTTC
CDR3 protein: CASSLGNGGTQYF

CDR3 length: 12
J gene: TRBJ1-1
V gene: TRBV14
clone size: many
D gene: -
CDR3 DNA: TGTGCCAGCAGCCAAGCGACAGCTAAAGCTTTCTTT
CDR3 protein: CASSQATAKAFF

CDR3 length: 17
J gene: TRBJ1-1
V gene: TRBV4-3
clone size: few
D gene: TRBD1
CDR3 DNA: TGCGCCAGCAGCCAGTTCGGACCGGGACAGGGGAACACTGAAGCTTTCTTT
CDR3 protein: CASSQFGPGQGNTEAFF